The next 24 T cell receptor beta chains were all read from a single sample in a study of blood T cell repertoires in COVID-19. TCRdb's copy holds only in-frame clones and misses some; the assay was immunoSEQ multiplex PCR. The data show about 310,000 clones, 89% seen once. The sequenced material came from PBMCs or T cells enriched from blood (not recorded which). Receptors originate from a woman aged 40 to 50 who had recovered from COVID-19.

J is TRBJ2-6 and V is TRBV5-1; the D is unclear. Trimming left V 6 bases short and J 0 bases short, with 10 bases between. CDR1 is SGHRS, CDR2 YFSETQ, per germline. CDR3 size: 15 residues. CDR3 sequence reads: CASNYGYSGANVLTF. Here the CDR3 DNA reads TGCGCCAGCAACTACGGATACTCTGGGGCCAACGTCCTGACTTTC.

The V and J genes are TRBV18 and TRBJ2-7; a possible D gene is TRBD2 (6 bases). V lost 6 bases to trimming and J lost 0 bases, with 9 bases between them. Per germline, CDR1 KGHSH and CDR2 LQKENI. This CDR3 spans 13 amino acids. The CDR3 DNA follows: TGTGCCAGCTCGTGGGACTTCTCCTACGAGCAGTACTTC. Amino acid sequence: CASSWDFSYEQYF.

This chain connects TRBV2 to TRBJ2-2; D may be TRBD2 (6 bases). Germline V gene data show CDR1 as SNHLY and CDR2 as FYNNEI. The CDR3 sequence is 16 residues long. Between the trimmed V and J ends, which lost 3 bases and 2 bases, there was a span of 13 bases. The CDR3 nucleotides are TGTGCCAGCAGTGAGCTCGGGGGTTCCAACACCGGGGAGCTGTTTTTT. Translated, it gives CASSELGGSNTGELFF.

The chain recombines TRBV10-3 with TRBJ2-7, with 7 bases that match TRBD1. The J segment lost 0 bases and the V segment lost 4 bases, leaving 6 bases of the junction unmatched. This CDR3 contains 15 residues. Germline V gives CDR1 ENHRY, CDR2 SYGVKD. The CDR3 DNA is TGTGCCATCAGTGGCGGACAGGCCAGCTCCTACGAGCAGTACTTC. Translation gives CAISGGQASSYEQYF.

CDR3 sequence reads: CASVTQGMTDTQYF. CDR3 bases: TGTGCCAGCGTCACGCAGGGGATGACAGATACGCAGTATTTT. The V and J genes are TRBV28 and TRBJ2-3, with D perhaps TRBD1 (6 bases). Trimming pared 8 bases from V and 3 bases from J, leaving 15 bases between. Germline values: CDR1 MDHEN, CDR2 SYDVKM. The CDR3 spans 14 residues.

V is TRBV7-2 and J is TRBJ2-1, with D maybe TRBD2 (6 bases). The germline V gene encodes CDR1 SGHTA and CDR2 FQGNSA. This CDR3 has 16 amino acids. V lost 2 bases and J lost 1, with 12 bases in between. CDR3 nucleotides: TGTGCCAGCAGCTTAACGGGACTTAGATCCTACAATGAGCAGTTCTTC. Translating it yields CASSLTGLRSYNEQFF.

The genes are TRBV6-5 and TRBJ2-7; TRBD1 agrees at 9 bases. CDR1 is MNHEY, CDR2 SVGAGI, per germline. The J segment lost 3 bases and the V segment lost 2 bases, leaving 2 bases of the junction unmatched. The CDR3 is 14 amino acids. CDR3 in amino acids: CASSYLGQGYEQYF. In nucleotides, the CDR3 is TGTGCCAGCAGTTACCTGGGACAGGGCTACGAGCAGTACTTC.

The chain couples TRBV2 to TRBJ2-7; perhaps TRBD1 as D (6 bases). CDR1 is SNHLY and CDR2 is FYNNEI in the germline V gene. The V gene lost 6 bases and the J gene lost 0 bases, with 9 bases spanning the gap. There are 13 residues in the CDR3. CDR3 sequence: CASRGQSSYEQYF. CDR3 bases: TGTGCCAGCAGAGGACAGAGCTCCTACGAGCAGTACTTC.

The rearrangement uses TRBV4-1 and TRBJ2-2, with 7 positions matching TRBD2. The CDR3 covers 15 residues. CDR1 is MGHRA, CDR2 YSYEKL, per germline. Germline trimming cut 0 bases from V and 7 bases from J; bases unmatched to any gene: 5. CDR3: CASSQEAGRGGELFF. The CDR3 DNA follows: TGCGCCAGCAGCCAAGAGGCAGGGAGGGGCGGGGAGCTGTTTTTT.

The chain uses TRBV24-1 and TRBJ1-1; D may be TRBD1 (5 bases). Trimming pared 1 base from V and 14 bases from J, leaving 19 bases between. The CDR3 runs to 14 residues. Germline CDR1 is KGHDR and CDR2 is SFDVKD. Written as DNA, the CDR3 is TGTGCCACCAGTGATTTAGAGGATTACAGGCCGCGATTCTTT. Protein sequence: CATSDLEDYRPRFF.

Written as DNA, the CDR3 is TGTGCCAGCAGCTTAAACCCTAGCGGGAGCGTCGATGAGCAGTTCTTC. This codes for CASSLNPSGSVDEQFF. The V call is TRBV7-3, the J call TRBJ2-1; 10 positions match TRBD2. Germline lookup yields CDR1 SGHTA and CDR2 FQGTGA. V lost 1 base and J lost 8; bases outside the gene matches: 8. The CDR3 is 16 residues long.

The V call is TRBV5-3, the J call TRBJ2-2, with 8 nucleotides matching TRBD1. TRBV5-3 is marked as an open reading frame, function uncertain. V shed 4 bases, J shed 5 bases, and the junction held 7 bases outside the gene matches. CDR3 length: 15 amino acids. Here the CDR3 reads CARSLWTGNTGELFF. CDR3 in DNA: TGTGCCAGAAGCCTGTGGACAGGGAATACCGGGGAGCTGTTTTTT.

This sequence joins TRBV7-2 and TRBJ2-1, with D possibly being TRBD2 (7 bases). Germline CDR1 SGHTA, CDR2 FQGNSA. The CDR3 loop spans 15 amino acids. The ends were cut back, 0 bases at V and 10 bases at J, with 16 bases in the middle. CDR3 sequence (DNA): TGTGCCAGCAGCTTAGCGGGGGGGGCCGCAAGGGAGCAGTTCTTC. This translates into CASSLAGGAAREQFF.

The genes are TRBV9 and TRBJ2-3; TRBD2 matches at 10 bases. The CDR3 is 16 residues long. Trimming took 4 bases from V and 7 from J; bases not matched to a gene: 12. Germline-derived CDR1 and CDR2 are SGDLS and YYNGEE. This CDR3 is CASSKTSGEWGNTQYF. In nucleotides, the CDR3 is TGTGCCAGCAGCAAAACTAGCGGGGAGTGGGGAAATACGCAGTATTTT. The full variable domain, rest sourced from reference TRBV9 and TRBJ2-3, is DSGVTQTPKHLITATGQRVTLRCSPRSGDLSVYWYQQSLDQGLQFLIQYYNGEERAKGNILERFSAQQFPDLHSELNLSSLELGDSALYFCASSKTSGEWGNTQYFGPGTRLTVL.

The CDR3 protein is CASSITSQGGIEAFF. CDR3 nucleotides: TGTGCCAGTAGTATAACCTCGCAGGGTGGGATTGAAGCTTTCTTT. The chain is built from TRBV19 and TRBJ1-1, with a tentative D call TRBD1 (5 bases). V was pared by 2 bases and J by 7 bases, with 17 bases between. CDR1 and CDR2 (germline): LNHDA, SQIVND (reference sequence). The CDR3 is 15 residues long.

This clone occurred once. The CDR3 coding sequence is TGTGCCAGCAGCCTCAACACAAATCAGCCCCAGCATTTT. It specifies CASSLNTNQPQHF. The chain employs TRBV7-2 and TRBJ1-5; D is unresolved. Between the trimmed V and J ends, which lost 5 bases and 4 bases, there was a span of 9 bases. The CDR3 is 13 residues long. The germline V gene has CDR1 SGHTA and CDR2 FQGNSA.

The J gene is TRBJ1-5, the V gene TRBV10-3, with 8 bases that match TRBD1. This CDR3 region has 16 residues. Germline V gene lookup returns CDR1 ENHRY and CDR2 SYGVKD. Unmatched junction bases numbered 5, after V lost 1 base and J lost 3 bases. The CDR3 region is CAISEFGQGANQPQHF. CDR3 sequence (DNA): TGTGCCATCAGTGAGTTCGGACAGGGTGCCAATCAGCCCCAGCATTTT.

V usage is TRBV9 and J usage is TRBJ2-1; 8 bases map to TRBD2. Germline-derived CDR1 and CDR2 are SGDLS and YYNGEE. The CDR3 is 14 residues long. V was pared by 2 bases and J by 8 bases, with 6 bases of the junction left unmatched. For the CDR3, the DNA is TGTGCCAGCAGCGTTGCCGGGACTAGTTATGAGCAGTTCTTC. Translated, it gives CASSVAGTSYEQFF.

The rearrangement links TRBV23-1 to TRBJ1-1, with unresolved D. TRBV23-1 is labeled an ORF, and its function is uncertain. This CDR3 comprises 11 residues. Trimming shortened V by 1 base and J by 7 bases, and 4 bases separated the two germline ends. CDR3 nucleotide sequence: TGCGCCAGCAGTCAATGGAGTGAAGCTTTCTTT. The encoded protein is CASSQWSEAFF.

CDR3 nucleotide sequence: TGTGCCAGTAGTGGAACAGGGGGCGCGCCTGGCTACACCTTC. Translated, it gives CASSGTGGAPGYTF. This chain connects TRBV19 to TRBJ1-2; TRBD1 agrees at 9 bases. Germline V CDR1 and CDR2: LNHDA, SQIVND (reference sequence). This CDR3 contains 14 residues. V gave up 5 bases and J gave up 7 bases; unmatched junction bases: 8.

This clone occurred a few times. The J gene is TRBJ2-1, the V gene TRBV15; 10 bases match TRBD2. There are 16 residues in the CDR3. Germline CDR1 reads LNHNV; CDR2 reads YYDKDF (reference sequence). J was trimmed by 0 bases and V by 8 bases; bases with no gene match: 7. The chain's CDR3 is CATHQRGGLSYNEQFF. The CDR3 DNA sequence: TGTGCCACCCACCAGCGGGGGGGCCTCTCCTACAATGAGCAGTTCTTC. Supplemented by reference TRBV15 and TRBJ2-1, the full variable domain reads DAMVIQNPRYQVTQFGKPVTLSCSQTLNHNVMYWYQQKSSQAPKLLFHYYDKDFNNEADTPDNFQSRRPNTSFCFLDIRSPGLGDTAMYLCATHQRGGLSYNEQFFGPGTRLTVL.

In the case of this clone: Other DNA sequences in this specimen translate into the identical CDR3. This chain connects TRBV29-1 to TRBJ1-5; 7 nucleotides align to TRBD1. This CDR3 is built from 13 residues. Trimming at V came to 6 bases and at J to 5 bases, leaving 7 bases not matched to a gene. Germline V gene lookup returns CDR1 SQVTM and CDR2 ANQGSEA. Written as DNA, the CDR3 is TGCAGCGTCAGCGACAGGGTAGATCAGCCCCAGCATTTT. It specifies CSVSDRVDQPQHF.

This chain uses TRBV10-3 with TRBJ2-2, with TRBD1 matching 9 bases. The J segment lost 5 bases and the V segment lost 6 bases, leaving 7 bases of the junction unmatched. This CDR3 is built from 15 residues. Looked up from germline, CDR1 is ENHRY and CDR2 is SYGVKD. CDR3 sequence (DNA): TGTGCCATCAGCGCGGGACAGGGTAGTACCGGGGAGCTGTTTTTT. Its protein product is CAISAGQGSTGELFF.

CDR3 sequence (DNA): TGTGCCAGCTCACCGGGACAGGGGTTCAACGAGCAGTACTTC. It encodes CASSPGQGFNEQYF. V and J are TRBV18 and TRBJ2-7; 10 nucleotides align to TRBD1. Per the germline V gene, CDR1 is KGHSH and CDR2 is LQKENI. The CDR3 has 14 amino acids. The J segment lost 5 bases and the V segment lost 3 bases, leaving 4 bases of the junction unmatched.